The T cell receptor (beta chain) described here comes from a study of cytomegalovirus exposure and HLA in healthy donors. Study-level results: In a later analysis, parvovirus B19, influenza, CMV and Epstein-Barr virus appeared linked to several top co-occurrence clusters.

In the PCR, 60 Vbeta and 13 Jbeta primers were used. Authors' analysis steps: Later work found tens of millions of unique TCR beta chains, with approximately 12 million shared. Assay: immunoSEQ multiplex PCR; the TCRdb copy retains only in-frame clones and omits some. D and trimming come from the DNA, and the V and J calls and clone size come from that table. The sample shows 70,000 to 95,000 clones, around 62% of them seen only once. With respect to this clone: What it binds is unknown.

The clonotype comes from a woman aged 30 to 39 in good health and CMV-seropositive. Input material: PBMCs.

CDR3 amino acids: CASSRAGTYEQYF. CDR3 coding DNA: TGTGCCAGCAGCCGCGCAGGAACCTACGAGCAGTACTTC. V and J are TRBV7-6 and TRBJ2-7; D uncertain. This CDR3 is built from 13 residues. Germline CDR1 reads SGHVS; CDR2 reads FNYEAQ. Trimming shortened V by 5 bases and J by 2 bases, and 10 bases separated the two germline ends.